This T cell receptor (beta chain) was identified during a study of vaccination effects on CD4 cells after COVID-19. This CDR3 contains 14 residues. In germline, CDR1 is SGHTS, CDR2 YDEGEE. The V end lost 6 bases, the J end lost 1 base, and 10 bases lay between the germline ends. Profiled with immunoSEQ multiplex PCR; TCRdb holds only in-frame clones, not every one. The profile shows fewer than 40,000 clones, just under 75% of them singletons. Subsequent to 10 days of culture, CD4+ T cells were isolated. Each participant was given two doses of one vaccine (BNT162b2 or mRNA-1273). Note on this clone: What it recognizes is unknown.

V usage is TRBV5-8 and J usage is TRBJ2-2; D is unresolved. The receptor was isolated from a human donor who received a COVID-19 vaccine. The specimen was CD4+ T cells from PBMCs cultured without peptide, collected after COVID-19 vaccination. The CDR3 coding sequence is TGTGCCAGCATCCTGCTCGTGAACACCGGGGAGCTGTTTTTT. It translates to CASILLVNTGELFF.